This T cell receptor beta chain emerged from a study of OX40 agonist ivuxolimab in advanced cancers. Study overall: Mean age 60 years, range 23 to 79; about 85% male. Three patients, one with hepatocellular carcinoma and two with cutaneous melanoma, responded partially.

Assay used: immunoSEQ multiplex PCR; TCRdb lists only in-frame clones, some missing. Of tens of thousands of clones in the sample, roughly 91% were seen once. No patient had autoimmune disease or received systemic immunosuppression. Collection of blood occurred at baseline, at cycle 4 day 1, and at cycle 7 day 1. The V gene lost 8 bases and the J gene lost 0 bases, with 17 bases spanning the gap. From germline, CDR1 is SNHLY and CDR2 FYNNEI. The CDR3 consists of 16 residues. The receptor's source is an adult with an advanced solid tumor such as melanoma, head and neck, liver or kidney cancer. The chain employs TRBV2 and TRBJ1-5, with D possibly TRBD1 on 5 matching bases. The source material was CD4+ or CD8+ T cells sorted from blood, sampled in a trial of the OX40 agonist ivuxolimab. The CDR3 nucleotides read TGTGCCAGCCGAGGGTTACGGGGGAGTAGCAATCAGCCCCAGCATTTT. Its translation is CASRGLRGSSNQPQHF.